The clone carrying this TCR beta chain was observed a single time. This specimen belongs to a study of CDR3 diversity in severe acne. In TCRdb, the PCR reads were re-called with MiXCR into one record per CDR3 protein. The sample includes about 100,000 distinct CDR3 sequences, about half of them seen just once. Germline V lookup: CDR1 MGHDK, CDR2 SYGVNS. There are 14 residues in the CDR3. Trimming pared 1 base from V and 4 bases from J, leaving 10 bases between. The J gene is TRBJ1-1, the V gene TRBV25-1; D may be TRBD1 (5 bases). Source material: blood. The receptor was derived from a male donor with acne. The CDR3 sequence: CASSEFQGGTEAFF. The CDR3 DNA reads as TGTGCCAGCAGTGAATTCCAGGGCGGCACTGAAGCTTTCTTT.